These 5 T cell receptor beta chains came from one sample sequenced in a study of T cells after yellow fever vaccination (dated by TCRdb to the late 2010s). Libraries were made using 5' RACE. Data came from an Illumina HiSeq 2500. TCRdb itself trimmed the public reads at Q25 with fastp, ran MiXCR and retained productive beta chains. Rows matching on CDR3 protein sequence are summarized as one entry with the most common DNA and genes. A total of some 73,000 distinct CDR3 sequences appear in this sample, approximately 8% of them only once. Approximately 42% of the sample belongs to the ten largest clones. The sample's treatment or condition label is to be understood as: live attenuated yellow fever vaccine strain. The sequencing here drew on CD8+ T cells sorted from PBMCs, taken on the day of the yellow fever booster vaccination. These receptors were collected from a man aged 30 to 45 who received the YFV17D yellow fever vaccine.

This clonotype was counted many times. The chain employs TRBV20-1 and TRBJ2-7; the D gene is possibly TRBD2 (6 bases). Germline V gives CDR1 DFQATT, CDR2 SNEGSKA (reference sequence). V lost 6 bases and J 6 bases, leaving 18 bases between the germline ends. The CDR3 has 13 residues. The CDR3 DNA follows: TGCAGTGCCCCGTCCGGGAGTGTTCGCGAGCAGTACTTC. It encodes CSAPSGSVREQYF.

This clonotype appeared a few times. The CDR3: CASSSNGANEQYF. As DNA, the CDR3 is TGTGCCAGCAGCTCAAATGGGGCGAACGAGCAGTACTTC. The chain combines TRBV6-2 or TRBV6-3 with TRBJ2-7; D perhaps matches TRBD1 (5 bases). This CDR3 has 13 amino acids. Trimming removed 6 bases from V and 5 bases from J, with 14 bases in between. Germline V gives CDR1 MNHEY, CDR2 SVGEGT.

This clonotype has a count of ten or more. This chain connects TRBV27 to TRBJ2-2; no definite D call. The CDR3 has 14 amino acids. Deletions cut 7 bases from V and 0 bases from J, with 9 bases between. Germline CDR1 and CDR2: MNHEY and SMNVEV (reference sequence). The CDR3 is CASTLGANTGELFF. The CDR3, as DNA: TGTGCCAGCACCCTTGGAGCGAACACCGGGGAGCTGTTTTTT.

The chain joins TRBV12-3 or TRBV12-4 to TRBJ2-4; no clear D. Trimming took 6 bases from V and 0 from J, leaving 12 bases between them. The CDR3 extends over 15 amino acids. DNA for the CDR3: TGTGCCAGCAGCCCTACATTCTTAGCCAAAAACATTCAGTACTTC. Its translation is CASSPTFLAKNIQYF.

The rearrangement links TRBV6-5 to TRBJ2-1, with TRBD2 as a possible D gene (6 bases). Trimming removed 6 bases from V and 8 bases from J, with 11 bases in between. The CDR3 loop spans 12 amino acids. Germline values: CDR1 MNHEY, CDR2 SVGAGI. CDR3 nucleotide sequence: TGTGCCAGCAGAAACCTAGCGCATGAGCAGTTCTTC. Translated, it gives CASRNLAHEQFF.